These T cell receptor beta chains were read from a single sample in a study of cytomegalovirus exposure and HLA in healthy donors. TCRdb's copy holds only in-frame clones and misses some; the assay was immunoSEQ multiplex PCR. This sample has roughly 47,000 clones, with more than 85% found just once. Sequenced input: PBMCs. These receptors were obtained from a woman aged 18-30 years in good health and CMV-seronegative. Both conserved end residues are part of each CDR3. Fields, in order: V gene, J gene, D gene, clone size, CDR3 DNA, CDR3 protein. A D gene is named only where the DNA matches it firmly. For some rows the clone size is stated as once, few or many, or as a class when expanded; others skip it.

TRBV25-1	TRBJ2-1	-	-	TGTGCCAGCAGTGAAAGGTCCCGGGGGTCCTACAATGAGCAGTTCTTC	CASSERSRGSYNEQFF
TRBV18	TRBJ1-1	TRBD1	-	TGTGCCAGCTCATCCGGGACAGTAACTGAAGCTTTCTTT	CASSSGTVTEAFF
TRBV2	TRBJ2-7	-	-	TGTGCCAGCAGTCCTACCGGGACATCCTACGAGCAGTACTTC	CASSPTGTSYEQYF
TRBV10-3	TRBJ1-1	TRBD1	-	TGTGCCATCAGTGAGTCTCTTACAGGGGACACTGAAGCTTTCTTT	CAISESLTGDTEAFF
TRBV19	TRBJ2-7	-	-	TGTGCCAGTAGTCCCCAGGGCCCGGGCTCAACCTACGAGCAGTACTTC	CASSPQGPGSTYEQYF
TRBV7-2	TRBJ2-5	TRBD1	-	TGTGCCAGCAGCTTAACCGGGACAGGGATTACTGAGACCCAGTACTTC	CASSLTGTGITETQYF
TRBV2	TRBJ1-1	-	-	TGTGCCAGCAGTGACCCGGGGATTGAAGCTTTCTTT	CASSDPGIEAFF
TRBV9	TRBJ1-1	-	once	TGTGCCAGCAGCCCACGCGGGGACACTGAAGCTTTCTTT	CASSPRGDTEAFF
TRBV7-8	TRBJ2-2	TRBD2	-	TGTGCCAGCAGCCTCCAGCTAGCGGGGACTAACACCGGGGAGCTGTTTTTT	CASSLQLAGTNTGELFF
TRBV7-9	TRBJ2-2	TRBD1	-	TGTGCCAGCAGTCTACAGGGGATGGGCACCGGGGAGCTGTTTTTT	CASSLQGMGTGELFF
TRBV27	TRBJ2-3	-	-	TGTGCCAGCAGTTTCATATACCCGACAGTAACTAGCACAGATACGCAGTATTTT	CASSFIYPTVTSTDTQYF
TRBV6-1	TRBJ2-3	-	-	TGTGCCAGCCTATCCGCCGAGGCAGGGACAGATACGCAGTATTTT	CASLSAEAGTDTQYF
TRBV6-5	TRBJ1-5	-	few	TGTGCCAGCAGGCGCCGAATTAGCAATCAGCCCCAGCATTTT	CASRRRISNQPQHF
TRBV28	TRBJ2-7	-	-	TGTGCCAGCAGGAGACAGGATACCTACGAGCAGTACTTC	CASRRQDTYEQYF
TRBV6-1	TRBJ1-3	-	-	TGTGCCAGCAGTGAAGAAGCAATCTCTGGAAACACCATATATTTT	CASSEEAISGNTIYF
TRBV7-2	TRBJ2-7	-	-	TGTGCCAGCAGCAAACGGGGGGGACAGGGAAATTCCTACGAGCAGTACTTC	CASSKRGGQGNSYEQYF
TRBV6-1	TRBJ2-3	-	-	TGTGCCAGCAGCCTGACAGTCCCCACAGATACGCAGTATTTT	CASSLTVPTDTQYF
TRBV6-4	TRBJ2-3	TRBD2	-	TGTGCCAGCAGTGACATCGGGGGAGGGCCAGATACGCAGTATTTT	CASSDIGGGPDTQYF
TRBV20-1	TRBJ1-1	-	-	TGCAGTGCTAGAGATCTCTTCGAAGCTTTCTTT	CSARDLFEAFF